A selection of T cell receptor beta chains follows, all from one sample in a study of response to subunit inactivated influenza vaccine. TCRdb re-called the RT-PCR reads with MiXCR, one entry per CDR3 protein. Of roughly 710,000 distinct CDR3 sequences listed, 12% to 15% were seen once; the top ten hold less than 8.5%. The material was PBMCs from blood, obtained 14 days before vaccination. The receptors come from a middle-aged man who received an inactivated influenza vaccine. The CDR3 runs from the conserved cysteine through the conserved F or W. D genes are given only for firm matches. Clone size is not always given. Where it is, it says once, few, many or a class for expanded clones.

abundance	j_gene	d_gene	v_gene	CDR3aa	CDR3nt
NA	TRBJ2-2	NA	TRBV19	CASSIITVNTGELFF	TGTGCCAGTAGTATTATCACAGTTAACACCGGGGAGCTGTTTTTT
few	TRBJ2-1	TRBD2	TRBV5-1	CASTPSGRVDEQFF	TGCGCCAGCACTCCTAGCGGGAGGGTCGATGAGCAGTTCTTC
few	TRBJ2-1	TRBD2	TRBV14	CASSHDTSAGPYNEQFF	TGTGCCAGCAGCCACGATACCTCAGCGGGGCCATACAATGAGCAGTTCTTC
many	TRBJ2-7	TRBD1	TRBV9	CASSPRTGLHEQYF	TGTGCCAGCAGCCCAAGGACAGGGCTCCACGAGCAGTACTTC
NA	TRBJ2-3	TRBD1	TRBV10-2	CASSDRQGKGSDTQYF	TGCGCCAGCAGTGATCGACAGGGGAAAGGCTCAGATACGCAGTATTTT
few	TRBJ2-3	NA	TRBV9	CASSKGGFTDTQYF	TGTGCCAGCAGCAAAGGGGGGTTCACAGATACGCAGTATTTT
few	TRBJ2-5	TRBD1	TRBV5-1	CASSLDRGRGTQYF	TGCGCCAGCAGCTTGGACAGGGGGCGAGGGACCCAGTACTTC
few	TRBJ2-1	TRBD1	TRBV24-1	CATSSNQQGTVNEQFF	TGTGCCACCAGCTCAAACCAACAGGGGACCGTAAATGAGCAGTTCTTC
few	TRBJ2-1	TRBD2	TRBV27	CASSLPKTSGSYNEQFF	TGTGCCAGCAGTCTGCCAAAGACTAGCGGGAGCTACAATGAGCAGTTCTTC
many	TRBJ2-7	NA	TRBV28	CASSFQGLHEQYF	TGTGCCAGCAGTTTCCAGGGGCTCCACGAGCAGTACTTC
few	TRBJ2-1	TRBD2	TRBV12-3/TRBV12-4	CASRVFSGGSEQFF	TGTGCCAGCAGGGTCTTTAGCGGGGGGTCTGAGCAGTTCTTC
NA	TRBJ2-5	NA	TRBV6-4	CASSEKAGETQYF	TGTGCCAGCAGTGAGAAAGCGGGAGAGACCCAGTACTTC
NA	TRBJ2-5	TRBD1	TRBV20-1	CSAGTGGSETQYF	TGCAGTGCTGGGACAGGGGGTTCGGAGACCCAGTACTTC
few	TRBJ1-1	NA	TRBV7-3	CASSPRGGNTEAFF	TGTGCCAGCAGCCCCAGGGGCGGGAACACTGAAGCTTTCTTT
NA	TRBJ2-7	TRBD1	TRBV3-1	CASSQSDRGNEQYF	TGTGCCAGCAGCCAATCGGACAGGGGAAACGAGCAGTACTTC
few	TRBJ2-3	NA	TRBV21-1	CASSKVRGPTDTQYF	TGTGCCAGCAGCAAAGTCCGGGGACCCACAGATACGCAGTATTTT